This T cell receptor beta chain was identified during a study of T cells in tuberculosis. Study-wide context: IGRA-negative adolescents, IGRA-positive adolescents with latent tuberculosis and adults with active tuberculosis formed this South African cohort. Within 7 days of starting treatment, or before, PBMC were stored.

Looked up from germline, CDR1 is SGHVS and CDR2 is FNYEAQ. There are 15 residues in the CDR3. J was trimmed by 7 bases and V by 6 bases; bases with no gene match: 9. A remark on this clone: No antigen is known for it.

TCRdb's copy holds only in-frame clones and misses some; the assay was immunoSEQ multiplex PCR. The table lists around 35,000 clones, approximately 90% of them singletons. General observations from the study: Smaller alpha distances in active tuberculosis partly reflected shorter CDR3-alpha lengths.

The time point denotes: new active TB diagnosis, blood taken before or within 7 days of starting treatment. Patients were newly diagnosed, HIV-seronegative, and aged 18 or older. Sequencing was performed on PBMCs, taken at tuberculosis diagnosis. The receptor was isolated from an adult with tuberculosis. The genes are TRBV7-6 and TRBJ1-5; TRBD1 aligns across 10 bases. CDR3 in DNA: TGTGCCAGCAGTCCCGGGACAGGGGTGAACCAGCCCCAGCATTTT. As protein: CASSPGTGVNQPQHF.